The 18 T cell receptor beta chains below were found in one sample sequenced in a study of STAT3 mutations in large granular lymphocyte leukemia. Findings and caveats of the study: At least one immunodominant TCR beta clonotype appeared in every T-cell large granular lymphocyte leukemia patient.

For these receptors, no antigen is known. Measured with immunoSEQ multiplex PCR; TCRdb has only the in-frame clones, and not every one. The table includes fewer than 11,000 clones, 70% to 90% detected once. Input material: peripheral blood mononuclear cells. The source is a man aged 60 to 75 with T-cell large granular lymphocyte leukemia. Some clones in this sample may be carry-over from other donors' samples.

The V call is TRBV4-3, the J call TRBJ2-7, with D perhaps being TRBD1 or TRBD2 (7 bases each). Germline values: CDR1 LGHNA, CDR2 YSLEER. Trimming removed 2 bases at V and 4 bases at J, with 21 bases between. The CDR3 is made up of 17 amino acids. CDR3 protein: CASSQRAGGLRGYEQYF. The CDR3 DNA sequence: TGCGCCAGCAGCCAAAGGGCCGGGGGGCTCAGGGGGTACGAGCAGTACTTC.

This chain uses TRBV28 with TRBJ1-1; D gene uncertain. Germline values: CDR1 MDHEN, CDR2 SYDVKM. This CDR3 is built from 14 residues. The germline V and J ends were trimmed by 7 bases and 1 base, with 13 bases remaining between them. The CDR3 sequence: CASTLTSWNTEAFF. The CDR3 nucleotides read TGTGCCAGCACCCTAACATCCTGGAACACTGAAGCTTTCTTT.

The chain has TRBV6-6 and TRBJ2-7; perhaps TRBD1 as D (6 bases). Germline CDR1 MNHNY, CDR2 SVGAGI (reference sequence). Trimming took off 2 bases at V and 3 bases at J, with 14 bases between the two ends. CDR3 size: 15 residues. As DNA, the CDR3 is TGTGCCAGCAGTTACCCCCGTGGACAGTTCTACGAGCAGTACTTC. Protein product: CASSYPRGQFYEQYF.

This chain connects TRBV27 to TRBJ1-4, with TRBD1 as a possible D gene (5 bases). The V end was cut by 6 bases, the J end by 1 base, with 9 bases between. This CDR3 contains 14 residues. Germline V gene sequence: CDR1 MNHEY, CDR2 SMNVEV (reference sequence). The CDR3 reads CASRRTGTNEKLFF. CDR3 nucleotide sequence: TGTGCCAGCAGACGCACAGGAACTAATGAAAAACTGTTTTTT.

The V call is TRBV5-1, the J call TRBJ2-5; D not certain. Trimming removed 3 bases at V and 1 base at J, with 16 bases between. Germline V lookup: CDR1 SGHRS, CDR2 YFSETQ. The CDR3 extends over 16 amino acids. CDR3 bases: TGCGCCAGCAGCTCCCCCCCCAAATCCGGCCAAGAGACCCAGTACTTC. Its protein is CASSSPPKSGQETQYF.

The chain employs TRBV27 and TRBJ2-2; 9 positions agree with TRBD2. Germline loops: CDR1 MNHEY, CDR2 SMNVEV (reference sequence). The CDR3 consists of 19 residues. Germline trimming cut 5 bases from V and 1 base from J; bases unmatched to any gene: 14. CDR3 DNA sequence: TGTGCCAGCAGTCCAACTCGGAGCAGCGGGAGGATGAACACCGGGGAGCTGTTTTTT. Encoded protein: CASSPTRSSGRMNTGELFF.

The CDR3 reads CASSLDRGGYTF. For the CDR3, the DNA is TGTGCCAGCAGCTTAGACAGGGGAGGCTACACCTTC. The chain employs TRBV7-9 and TRBJ1-2; 7 bases align to TRBD1. Trimming removed 1 base from V and 8 bases from J; junction bases left unmatched: 1. The CDR3 contains 12 residues. CDR1 is SEHNR, CDR2 FQNEAQ, per germline (reference sequence).

V gene TRBV15 combines with J gene TRBJ1-5; weak D call: TRBD1 (5 bases). V lost 0 bases, J lost 7 bases, and 16 bases lay in between. Germline V lookup: CDR1 LNHNV, CDR2 YYDKDF (reference sequence). This CDR3 has 16 residues. The CDR3 nucleotides read TGTGCCACCAGCAGAGATCTGGGGGGACGGGGACAGCCCCAGCATTTT. Its protein is CATSRDLGGRGQPQHF.

V usage is TRBV11-2 and J usage is TRBJ2-7; TRBD1 might be the D (6 bases). V lost 5 bases and J 3 bases, leaving 14 bases between the germline ends. Germline CDR1 reads SGHAT; CDR2 reads FQNNGV. This CDR3 is 14 amino acids long. CDR3 in amino acids: CASSRADSNYEQYF. The DNA for the CDR3 is TGTGCCAGCAGCCGCGCGGACAGTAACTACGAGCAGTACTTC.

V gene TRBV15 combines with J gene TRBJ2-7; D uncertain. V shed 0 bases and J shed 2 bases, with 5 bases lying between them. Germline CDR1 reads LNHNV; CDR2 reads YYDKDF (reference sequence). There are 13 residues in the CDR3. In DNA form, the CDR3 reads TGTGCCACCAGCAGAGACAGTACCTACGAGCAGTACTTC. It yields the protein CATSRDSTYEQYF.

The chain joins TRBV5-1 to TRBJ1-1; D call uncertain. The CDR3 extends over 15 amino acids. Germline CDR1 and CDR2: SGHRS and YFSETQ. Trimming left V 1 base short and J 4 bases short, with 14 bases between. CDR3 loop: CASSLITGSTTEAFF. The CDR3 DNA sequence: TGCGCCAGCAGCTTGATTACCGGGTCCACCACTGAAGCTTTCTTT.

The chain is built from TRBV2 and TRBJ2-1, with 10 bases identical to TRBD1. V dropped 3 bases and J dropped 13; count of bases not matched to a gene: 12. The CDR3 runs 15 residues. Germline V gene sequence: CDR1 SNHLY, CDR2 FYNNEI. CDR3 DNA sequence: TGTGCCAGCAGTGACGTCGTGGGACAGGGGCCCCTCCAGTTCTTC. It translates to CASSDVVGQGPLQFF.

The V and J genes are TRBV11-3 and TRBJ2-2; either TRBD1 or TRBD2 may fit D (5 bases each). Germline lookup yields CDR1 SGHNT and CDR2 YENEEA. The CDR3 covers 18 residues. Trimming removed 4 bases at V and 0 bases at J, with 18 bases between. CDR3 in amino acids: CASSSNHGGPTNTGELFF. DNA of the CDR3: TGTGCCAGCAGCTCGAACCATGGGGGACCCACGAACACCGGGGAGCTGTTTTTT.

In regard to this clone: The junction shows a germline mismatch at one end, possibly a read error. The chain joins TRBV7-7 to TRBJ2-7; D is unclear. The CDR3 has 13 amino acids. CDR1 and CDR2 from the germline V gene are SSHAT and FNYEAQ (reference sequence). Written as DNA, the CDR3 is TGTGCTAGCAGCTTCGATGGGATGGGGGAGCAGTACTTC. Amino acids: CASSFDGMGEQYF.

The chain recombines TRBV5-4 with TRBJ1-3; perhaps TRBD1 as D (5 bases). V lost 0 bases and J 4 bases, leaving 11 bases between the germline ends. Germline CDR1 and CDR2: SGHNT and YYREEE (reference sequence). The CDR3 contains 15 residues. CDR3 sequence reads: CASSLGLRGGNTIYF. CDR3 coding DNA: TGTGCCAGCAGCTTGGGACTTCGGGGGGGAAACACCATATATTTT. The full variable domain, with the rest looked up from reference TRBV5-4 and TRBJ1-3, is ETGVTQSPTHLIKTRGQQVTLRCSSQSGHNTVSWYQQALGQGPQFIFQYYREEENGRGNFPPRFSGLQFPNYSSELNVNALELDDSALYLCASSLGLRGGNTIYFGEGSWLTVV.

This chain links TRBV7-9 with TRBJ2-5, with 8 bases fitting TRBD2. The V gene end was trimmed by 4 bases and the J gene end by 5 bases; junction bases not matched to a gene: 9. The CDR3 covers 15 residues. CDR1 is SEHNR, CDR2 FQNEAQ, per germline (reference sequence). The CDR3 reads CASSSAERERETQYF. In DNA, the CDR3 is TGTGCCAGCAGCTCCGCGGAGCGGGAGCGGGAGACCCAGTACTTC.

The chain is built from TRBV7-2 and TRBJ2-5; 8 bases map to TRBD2. Per the germline V gene, CDR1 is SGHTA and CDR2 is FQGNSA. V lost 2 bases, J lost 2 bases, and 4 bases stayed unmatched. CDR3 size: 15 residues. CDR3 in amino acids: CASSLMSGGQETQYF. The CDR3 region has the DNA TGTGCCAGCAGCTTAATGAGCGGGGGACAAGAGACCCAGTACTTC.

The chain links TRBV5-1 to TRBJ1-1; TRBD1 aligns across 8 bases. The CDR3 sequence is 14 residues long. With V trimmed by 3 bases and J by 1 base, 2 bases remained unmatched. Per germline, CDR1 SGHRS and CDR2 YFSETQ. The CDR3 bases are TGCGCCAGCAGCTCGACAGGGGCGAACACTGAAGCTTTCTTT. Its translation is CASSSTGANTEAFF. Using reference TRBV5-1 and TRBJ1-1 for the parts outside the CDR3, the full variable domain is KAGVTQTPRYLIKTRGQQVTLSCSPISGHRSVSWYQQTPGQGLQFLFEYFSETQRNKGNFPGRFSGRQFSNSRSEMNVSTLELGDSALYLCASSSTGANTEAFFGQGTRLTVV.